This T cell receptor (beta chain) was obtained from a study of molecular identifiers for immune sequencing clone quantification. Germline lookup yields CDR1 LNHDA and CDR2 SQIVND (reference sequence). With 7 bases removed from V and 3 bases from J, the gap between germline ends came to 19 bases. This CDR3 spans 16 amino acids. TCRdb reprocessed the PCR reads with MiXCR, giving one entry per CDR3 protein. There are 600,000 to 650,000 distinct CDR3 sequences in the sample; about 20% occur only once, and approximately 0.9% lies in the top ten. This chain links TRBV19 with TRBJ2-1; the D gene could be TRBD1 or TRBD2 (5 bases each). The specimen was naive CD8+ T cells from blood, with Jurkat cell RNA spiked in. Described subset: FACS-sorted CD8+CD4-CCR7+CD45RA+ naive T cells. The TCR originated in a human donor in good health. Some libraries in this study had Jurkat cell RNA spiked in. CDR3 nucleotide sequence: TGTGCCAGTACCGCCGGGACCCCGCTTTTCTACAATGAGCAGTTCTTC. This gives the protein CASTAGTPLFYNEQFF.